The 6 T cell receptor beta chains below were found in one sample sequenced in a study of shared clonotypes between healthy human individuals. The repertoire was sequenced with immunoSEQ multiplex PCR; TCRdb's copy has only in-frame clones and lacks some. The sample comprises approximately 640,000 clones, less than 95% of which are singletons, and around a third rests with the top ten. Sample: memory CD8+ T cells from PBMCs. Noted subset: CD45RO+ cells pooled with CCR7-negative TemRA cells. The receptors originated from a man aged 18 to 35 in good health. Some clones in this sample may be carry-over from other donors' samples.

For the CDR3, the DNA is TGTGCCAGCAGCGCGTACGACAGTCGTACAAGGGATGAGCAGTTCTTC. As protein: CASSAYDSRTRDEQFF. This chain links TRBV7-8 with TRBJ2-1; TRBD1 might be the D (5 bases). Germline V CDR1 and CDR2: SGHVS, FQNEAQ. Trimming stripped 5 bases from V and 8 bases from J, with 22 bases between. This CDR3 region has 16 residues.

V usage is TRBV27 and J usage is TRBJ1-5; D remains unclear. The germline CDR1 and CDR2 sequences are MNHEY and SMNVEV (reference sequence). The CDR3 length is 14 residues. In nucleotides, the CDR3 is TGTGCTTCAAGGGCAGTTTCGAGCAATCAGCCCCAGCATTTT. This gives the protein CASRAVSSNQPQHF.

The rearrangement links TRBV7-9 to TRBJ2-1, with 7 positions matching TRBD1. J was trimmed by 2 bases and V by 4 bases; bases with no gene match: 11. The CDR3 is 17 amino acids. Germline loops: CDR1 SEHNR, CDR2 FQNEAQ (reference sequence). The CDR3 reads CASSSRTGVKPYNEQFF. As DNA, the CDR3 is TGTGCCAGCAGCTCTCGGACAGGAGTTAAACCCTACAATGAGCAGTTCTTC.

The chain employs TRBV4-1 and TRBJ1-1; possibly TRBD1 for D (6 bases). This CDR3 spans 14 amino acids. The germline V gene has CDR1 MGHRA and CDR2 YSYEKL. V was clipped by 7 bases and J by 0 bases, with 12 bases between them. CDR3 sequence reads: CASTSGQMNTEAFF. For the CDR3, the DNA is TGCGCCAGCACCTCGGGACAAATGAACACTGAAGCTTTCTTT.

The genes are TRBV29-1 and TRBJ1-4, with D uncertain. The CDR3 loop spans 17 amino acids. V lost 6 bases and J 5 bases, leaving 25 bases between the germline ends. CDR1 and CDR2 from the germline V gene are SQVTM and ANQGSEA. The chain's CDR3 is CSVTLFGNEKENEKLFF. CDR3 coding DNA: TGCAGCGTAACTCTGTTCGGTAACGAAAAAGAGAATGAAAAACTGTTTTTT.

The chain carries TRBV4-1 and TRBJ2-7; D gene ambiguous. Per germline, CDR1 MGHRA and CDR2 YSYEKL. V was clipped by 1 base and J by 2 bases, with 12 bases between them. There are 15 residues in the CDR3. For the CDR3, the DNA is TGCGCCAGCAGCCAAGTCGGCCCAGGCCCCTACGAGCAGTACTTC. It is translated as CASSQVGPGPYEQYF.